These 21 T cell receptor beta chains share one sample of origin, sequenced in a study of beta chain features in type 1 diabetes. Whole-study results and caveats: People with Type 1 diabetes carried modestly yet significantly shorter TCRB CDR3s in all four CD4+ subsets.

TCRB transcripts that were expressed got sequenced, as all of the isolated RNA had been reverse transcribed. Only in-frame clones appear in the TCRdb table, and some are missing; sequencing was by immunoSEQ multiplex PCR. The table shows hundreds of thousands of clones, with roughly an eighth occurring only once. No cognate antigen is known for these TCRs. The sequencing input was naive CD4+ T cells from blood. These receptors all stem from a man between 18 and 29 years old with type 1 diabetes.

As to this clone: A read error may account for a junction end that differs from germline. The rearrangement links TRBV2 to TRBJ2-3; 12 bases agree with TRBD2. CDR3 length: 16 residues. The germline V gene has CDR1 SNHLY and CDR2 FYNNEI. The CDR3 nucleotides read TGTGCCAGCAGGGAAGGACTAGCGGGGCGCGCAGATACGCAGTATTTT. This gives the protein CASREGLAGRADTQYF.

J is TRBJ2-7 and V is TRBV28; maybe TRBD1 (5 bases). Trimming pared 5 bases from V and 3 bases from J, leaving 17 bases between. Looked up from germline, CDR1 is MDHEN and CDR2 is SYDVKM. The CDR3 has 15 amino acids. The CDR3 region is CASSTVGNGHYEQYF. For the CDR3, the DNA is TGTGCCAGCAGTACGGTTGGGAACGGACACTACGAGCAGTACTTC.

The chain combines TRBV11-2 with TRBJ2-1; D may be TRBD2 (5 bases). V dropped 1 base and J dropped 0 bases, with 7 bases sitting between them. This CDR3 comprises 15 residues. Germline CDR1 SGHAT, CDR2 FQNNGV. The CDR3 reads CASSLAGYSYNEQFF. Here the CDR3 DNA reads TGTGCCAGCAGCTTAGCGGGGTACTCCTACAATGAGCAGTTCTTC.

This chain uses TRBV30 with TRBJ2-1, with 8 bases lining up with TRBD2. From germline, CDR1 is GTSNPN and CDR2 SVGIG (reference sequence). The junction had 2 bases not matched to a gene; V was cut back by 5 bases and J by 8 bases. The CDR3 spans 11 residues. The CDR3 DNA reads TGTGCCTGGGGACTAGCATATGAGCAGTTCTTC. Its translation: CAWGLAYEQFF.

The chain is built from TRBV2 and TRBJ1-4; D is unclear. The CDR3 is 14 residues long. V lost 5 bases to trimming and J lost 0 bases, with 7 bases between them. Germline values: CDR1 SNHLY, CDR2 FYNNEI. The CDR3 protein is CASSKSATNEKLFF. CDR3 bases: TGTGCCAGCAGTAAGAGTGCAACTAATGAAAAACTGTTTTTT. The complete variable domain, with remaining parts taken from reference TRBV2 and TRBJ1-4, reads EPEVTQTPSHQVTQMGQEVILRCVPISNHLYFYWYRQILGQKVEFLVSFYNNEISEKSEIFDDQFSVERPDGSNFTLKIRSTKLEDSAMYFCASSKSATNEKLFFGSGTQLSVL.

The table lists this clone with a few counts. V is TRBV5-1 and J is TRBJ2-5, with 11 nucleotides matching TRBD2. The CDR3 covers 14 residues. Germline CDR1 and CDR2: SGHRS and YFSETQ. Trimming removed 5 bases from V and 12 bases from J; junction bases left unmatched: 12. CDR3 sequence: CASRPGTSGTGEYF. In DNA, the CDR3 is TGCGCCAGCAGGCCGGGGACTAGCGGAACGGGGGAGTACTTC. Together with reference TRBV5-1 and TRBJ2-5, the CDR3 gives the full variable domain: KAGVTQTPRYLIKTRGQQVTLSCSPISGHRSVSWYQQTPGQGLQFLFEYFSETQRNKGNFPGRFSGRQFSNSRSEMNVSTLELGDSALYLCASRPGTSGTGEYFGPGTRLLVL.

This clone has just a few counts. The chain recombines TRBV7-2 with TRBJ2-2; D is possibly TRBD1 (6 bases). From germline, CDR1 is SGHTA and CDR2 FQGNSA. The CDR3 totals 13 residues. The V end lost 4 bases, the J end lost 5 bases, and 8 bases lay between the germline ends. Written as DNA, the CDR3 is TGTGCCAGCAGCTCCCAGGGGACCGGGGAGCTGTTTTTT. It encodes CASSSQGTGELFF.

This clone was recorded a few times. The V gene is TRBV29-1, the J gene TRBJ2-1; 8 bases align to TRBD1. The length of the CDR3 is 15 residues. CDR1 and CDR2 from the germline V gene are SQVTM and ANQGSEA. V dropped 7 bases and J dropped 2; count of bases not matched to a gene: 10. The CDR3 DNA reads TGCAGCGCTCCCCGGACAGGGAGCACCTACAATGAGCAGTTCTTC. Translated, it gives CSAPRTGSTYNEQFF.

This clone was detected only a few times. The J gene is TRBJ2-6, the V gene TRBV7-9; TRBD2 matches at 7 bases. This CDR3 contains 19 residues. With 5 bases clipped from V and 2 bases from J, the junction kept 15 bases outside the gene matches. CDR1 and CDR2 from the germline V gene are SEHNR and FQNEAQ (reference sequence). CDR3 sequence (DNA): TGTGCCAGCAGCCCTAGGGGACCAGGGACTATTGCTGGGGCCAACGTCCTGACTTTC. Translated, it gives CASSPRGPGTIAGANVLTF.

The chain has TRBV5-4 and TRBJ1-4, with 7 bases matching TRBD1. Per the germline V gene, CDR1 is SGHNT and CDR2 is YYREEE (reference sequence). V was pared by 4 bases and J by 8 bases, with 8 bases of the junction left unmatched. CDR3 length equals 14 residues. CDR3 nucleotide sequence: TGTGCCAGCAGCGTGGACAGGTGGAACGAAAAACTGTTTTTT. Its protein product is CASSVDRWNEKLFF.

V usage is TRBV7-2 and J usage is TRBJ2-3; the match to TRBD2 covers 11 bases. Unmatched junction bases numbered 5, after V lost 4 bases and J lost 5 bases. CDR1 and CDR2 from the germline V gene are SGHTA and FQGNSA. The CDR3 is 15 residues long. CDR3 nucleotides: TGTGCCAGCAGCTCAAGGACTAGCGGGCGAGATACGCAGTATTTT. Encoded protein: CASSSRTSGRDTQYF. Using reference TRBV7-2 and TRBJ2-3 for the parts outside the CDR3, the full variable domain is GAGVSQSPSNKVTEKGKDVELRCDPISGHTALYWYRQSLGQGLEFLIYFQGNSAPDKSGLPSDRFSAERTGGSVSTLTIQRTQQEDSAVYLCASSSRTSGRDTQYFGPGTRLTVL.

The rearrangement links TRBV29-1 to TRBJ2-5; 8 nucleotides align to TRBD2. The CDR3 covers 13 residues. The V gene's germline CDR1 is SQVTM and CDR2 ANQGSEA. The J segment lost 5 bases and the V segment lost 7 bases, leaving 9 bases of the junction unmatched. In nucleotides, the CDR3 is TGCAGCGGAGCGGGAGTCGGCTTGGAGACCCAGTACTTC. Its protein product is CSGAGVGLETQYF. The whole variable domain, remainder taken from reference TRBV29-1 and TRBJ2-5, is SAVISQKPSRDICQRGTSLTIQCQVDSQVTMMFWYRQQPGQSLTLIATANQGSEATYESGFVIDKFPISRPNLTFSTLTVSNMSPEDSSIYLCSGAGVGLETQYFGPGTRLLVL.

The V call is TRBV18, the J call TRBJ1-2, with no clear D. The CDR3 extends over 17 amino acids. The V and J ends lost 4 bases and 8 bases respectively, with 26 bases between them. Germline V gene sequence: CDR1 KGHSH, CDR2 LQKENI. The DNA for the CDR3 is TGTGCCAGCTCACTGGTGGGCAGTCGAGGCCGTTCAGAGGGCTACACCTTC. It yields the protein CASSLVGSRGRSEGYTF.

This clone was seen a few times. Other DNA sequences in this sample translate to the same CDR3. This sequence joins TRBV7-9 and TRBJ2-7; D not certain. The ends were cut back, 8 bases at V and 3 bases at J, with 8 bases in the middle. The CDR3 covers 11 residues. Germline-derived CDR1 and CDR2 are SEHNR and FQNEAQ (reference sequence). The CDR3 DNA is TGTGCCAGCTCGCTTTACTACGAGCAGTACTTC. This codes for CASSLYYEQYF.

There are a few counts of this clone. This sequence joins TRBV10-3 and TRBJ2-6; D may be TRBD2 (5 bases). Germline values: CDR1 ENHRY, CDR2 SYGVKD. V lost 6 bases, J lost 1 base, and 10 bases lay in between. The CDR3 totals 15 residues. CDR3 loop: CAIRLSGSGANVLTF. Written as DNA, the CDR3 is TGTGCCATCAGGCTCAGCGGTTCTGGGGCCAACGTCCTGACTTTC.

The chain is built from TRBV10-3 and TRBJ1-3; D unclear. Trimming took 8 bases from V and 4 from J, leaving 6 bases between them. This CDR3 has 11 residues. Germline V gives CDR1 ENHRY, CDR2 SYGVKD. Written as DNA, the CDR3 is TGTGCCATCCAAGGGGGAAACACCATATATTTT. Encoded protein: CAIQGGNTIYF.

This rearrangement joins TRBV5-6 to TRBJ1-5, with TRBD1 matching over 7 bases. Germline loops: CDR1 SGHDT, CDR2 YYEEEE. This CDR3 spans 15 amino acids. Trimming removed 0 bases from V and 5 bases from J; junction bases left unmatched: 5. This CDR3 reads CASSLGVGGHQPQHF. The CDR3 nucleotides are TGTGCCAGCAGCTTGGGCGTAGGGGGCCATCAGCCCCAGCATTTT.

A remark on this clone: The same CDR3 arises from other DNA sequences in this sample as well. The chain has TRBV7-9 and TRBJ2-3, with D unclear. The CDR3 extends over 11 amino acids. V was trimmed by 6 bases and J by 4 bases, leaving 5 bases between them. The germline V gene has CDR1 SEHNR and CDR2 FQNEAQ (reference sequence). The CDR3 sequence: CASSLSDTQYF. The CDR3 region has the DNA TGTGCCAGCAGTCTCTCAGATACGCAGTATTTT.

This clone was recorded a few times. This rearrangement joins TRBV4-2 to TRBJ2-2, with TRBD1 matching 9 bases. The V and J ends lost 3 bases and 6 bases, in that order; junction bases with no gene match: 8. Germline V gives CDR1 LGHNA, CDR2 YNFKEQ. This CDR3 region has 16 residues. Here the CDR3 reads CASSHPGQGPAGELFF. The CDR3 DNA sequence: TGTGCCAGCAGCCATCCGGGACAGGGCCCGGCCGGGGAGCTGTTTTTT.

The chain combines TRBV5-4 with TRBJ2-5; the D is unclear. Trimming removed 1 base from V and 2 bases from J, with 9 bases in between. Germline V lookup: CDR1 SGHNT, CDR2 YYREEE (reference sequence). CDR3 length: 14 amino acids. CDR3 residues: CASSLMQLQETQYF. The CDR3 DNA reads as TGTGCCAGCAGCTTGATGCAGTTGCAAGAGACCCAGTACTTC.

This sequence joins TRBV28 and TRBJ1-6; D is perhaps TRBD1 (5 bases). With 10 bases removed from V and 0 bases from J, the gap between germline ends came to 16 bases. The V gene's germline CDR1 is MDHEN and CDR2 SYDVKM. The CDR3 extends over 16 amino acids. This CDR3 reads CATSQKRGSYNSPLHF. CDR3 DNA sequence: TGTGCCACTTCCCAAAAGAGGGGCTCCTATAATTCACCCCTCCACTTT.